This TCR beta chain derives from a study of cytomegalovirus exposure and HLA in healthy donors. Germline V CDR1 and CDR2: SGDLS, YYNGEE. The CDR3 has 12 amino acids. V was pared by 3 bases and J by 3 bases, with 6 bases between. The PCR used 60 Vbeta and 13 Jbeta primers. TCRdb's table, derived via immunoSEQ multiplex PCR, lists solely in-frame clones and lacks some. The sample holds 130,000 or so clones; 60% to 80% are singletons and the top ten take roughly 1.6%. A remark on this clone: What it binds is not known.

Study-level findings and limits: A missense DCLRE1C variant was associated with V- and J-gene trimming of TCR beta chains in a later analysis, and an independent cohort replicated the association. Compared with the roughly 700-donor mean, an Asian-associated ancestry cluster reportedly had fewer N-insertions, according to a later analysis. Most TCR sequences showed up rarely, but some public TCRs showed up in many donors.

This clonotype originated in a female donor in good health and CMV-seronegative. Sequenced material: PBMCs. The rearrangement uses TRBV9 and TRBJ1-1; maybe TRBD1 (5 bases). This CDR3 is CASSGGDTEAFF. In nucleotides, the CDR3 is TGTGCCAGCAGCGGGGGGGACACTGAAGCTTTCTTT.